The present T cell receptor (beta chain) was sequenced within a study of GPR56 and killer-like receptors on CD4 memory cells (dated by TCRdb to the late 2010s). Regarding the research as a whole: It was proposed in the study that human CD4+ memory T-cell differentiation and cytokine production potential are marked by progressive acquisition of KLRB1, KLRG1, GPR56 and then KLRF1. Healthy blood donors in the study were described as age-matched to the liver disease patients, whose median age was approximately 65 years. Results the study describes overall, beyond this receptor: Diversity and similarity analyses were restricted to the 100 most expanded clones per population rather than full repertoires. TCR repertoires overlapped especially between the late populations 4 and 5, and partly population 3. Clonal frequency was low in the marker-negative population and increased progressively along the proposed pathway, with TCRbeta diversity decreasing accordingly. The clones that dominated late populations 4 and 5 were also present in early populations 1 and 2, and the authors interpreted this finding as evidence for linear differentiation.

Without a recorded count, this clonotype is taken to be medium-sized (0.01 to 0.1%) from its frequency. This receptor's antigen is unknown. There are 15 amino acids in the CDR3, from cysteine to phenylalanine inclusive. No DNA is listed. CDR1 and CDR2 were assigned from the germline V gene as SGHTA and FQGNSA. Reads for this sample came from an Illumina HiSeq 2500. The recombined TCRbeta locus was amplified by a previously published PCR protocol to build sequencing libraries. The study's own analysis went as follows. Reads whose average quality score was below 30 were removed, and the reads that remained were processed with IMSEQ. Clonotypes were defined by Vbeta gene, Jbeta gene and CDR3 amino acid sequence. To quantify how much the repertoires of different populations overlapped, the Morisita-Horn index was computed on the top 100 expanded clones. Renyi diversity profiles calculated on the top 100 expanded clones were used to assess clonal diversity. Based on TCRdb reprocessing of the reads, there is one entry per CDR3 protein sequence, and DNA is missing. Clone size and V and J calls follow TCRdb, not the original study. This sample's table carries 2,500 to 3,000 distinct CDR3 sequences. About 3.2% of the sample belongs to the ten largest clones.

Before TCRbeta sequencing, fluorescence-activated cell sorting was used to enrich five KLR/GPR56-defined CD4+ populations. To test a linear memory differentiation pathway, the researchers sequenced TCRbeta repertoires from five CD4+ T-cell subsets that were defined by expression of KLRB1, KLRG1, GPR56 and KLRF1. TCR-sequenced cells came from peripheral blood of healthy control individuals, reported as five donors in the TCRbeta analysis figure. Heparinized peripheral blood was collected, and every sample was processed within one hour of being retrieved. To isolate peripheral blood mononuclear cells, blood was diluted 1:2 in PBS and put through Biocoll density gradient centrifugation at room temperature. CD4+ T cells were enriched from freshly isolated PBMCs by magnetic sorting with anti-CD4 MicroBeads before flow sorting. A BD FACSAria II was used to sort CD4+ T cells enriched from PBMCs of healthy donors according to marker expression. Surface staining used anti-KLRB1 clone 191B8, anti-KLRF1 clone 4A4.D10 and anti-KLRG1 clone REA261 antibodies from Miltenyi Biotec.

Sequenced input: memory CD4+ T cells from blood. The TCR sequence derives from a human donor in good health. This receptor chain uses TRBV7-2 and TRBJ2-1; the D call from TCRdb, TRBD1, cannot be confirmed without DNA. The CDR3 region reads CASSLYSAGEVEQFF.